The present TCR beta chain was sequenced within a study of T-cell reconstitution after alpha-beta-depleted transplantation in children. Unique molecular identifiers featured in how the TCRbeta library was prepared. TCRdb called the PCR reads again in MiXCR, with one record for every CDR3 protein. The repertoire holds 230,000 or so distinct CDR3 sequences, about 8.8% seen once, with approximately 5% in the top ten. This clonotype was detected a few times. V lost 1 base to trimming and J lost 4 bases, with 13 bases between them. Germline loops: CDR1 SQVTM, CDR2 ANQGSEA. CDR3 length: 14 residues. The receptor comes from a human donor who donated a stem cell graft to a child with SCID. The chain joins TRBV29-1 to TRBJ1-2, with D perhaps matching TRBD1 (5 bases). The sample in question was PBMCs from the stem cell graft donor, obtained from the stem cell graft. Written as DNA, the CDR3 is TGCAGCGTTGAAGGGCGGGGACCAGGCTATGGCTACACCTTC. It encodes CSVEGRGPGYGYTF.